Following are 12 T cell receptor beta chains from one sample sequenced in a study of cytomegalovirus exposure and HLA in healthy donors. TCRdb's table, derived via immunoSEQ multiplex PCR, lists solely in-frame clones and lacks some. Of roughly 130,000 clones listed, about 90% are singletons. Input material: PBMCs. Source of these receptors: a man aged 25 to 40 in good health and CMV-seronegative.

The chain's CDR3 is CASKLSIRVGTEAFF. In DNA, the CDR3 is TGTGCCAGCAAGCTTTCTATCCGGGTGGGCACTGAAGCTTTCTTT. The chain uses TRBV5-6 and TRBJ1-1; unclear D gene. Germline-derived CDR1 and CDR2 are SGHDT and YYEEEE. Trimming removed 6 bases from V and 4 bases from J, with 19 bases in between. This CDR3 comprises 15 residues.

V usage is TRBV30 and J usage is TRBJ1-4; maybe TRBD1 (5 bases). This CDR3 has 12 amino acids. V lost 2 bases and J 11 bases, leaving 12 bases between the germline ends. The germline gives CDR1 GTSNPN, CDR2 SVGIG (reference sequence). This CDR3 reads CAWSFWGGKLFF. CDR3 coding DNA: TGTGCCTGGAGTTTTTGGGGGGGGAAACTGTTTTTT.

The gene calls are TRBV21-1 and TRBJ2-7; the D call in the table, TRBD2, was not verified against the DNA. TRBV21-1 is a recognized pseudogene. The CDR3 has 14 amino acids. In DNA, the CDR3 is TGTGCCAGCAGCTTTCATAAGAGGGCCTTGGGGCAGTACTTC. It translates to CASSFHKRALGQYF.

The V gene is TRBV11-2, the J gene TRBJ1-1; 9 nucleotides line up with TRBD1. Germline values: CDR1 SGHAT, CDR2 FQNNGV. V shed 5 bases, J shed 6 bases, and the junction held 10 bases outside the gene matches. This CDR3 is 15 amino acids long. CDR3 bases: TGTGCCAGCAGCCATGGGGACAGGGTAGTAGCTGAAGCTTTCTTT. Protein sequence: CASSHGDRVVAEAFF.

V is TRBV7-3 and J is TRBJ1-5; tentative D call: TRBD1 (6 bases). Per germline, CDR1 SGHTA and CDR2 FQGTGA. This CDR3 comprises 13 residues. V lost 2 bases to trimming and J lost 7 bases, with 9 bases between them. The CDR3: CASSLGGGQPQHF. CDR3 DNA: TGTGCCAGCAGCTTAGGGGGCGGGCAGCCCCAGCATTTT.

This chain uses TRBV5-1 with TRBJ1-3; D remains ambiguous. V lost 0 bases and J 0 bases, leaving 10 bases between the germline ends. CDR3 length: 16 amino acids. Germline V gives CDR1 SGHRS, CDR2 YFSETQ. The CDR3 here is CASSLASGPSGNTIYF. CDR3 DNA: TGCGCCAGCAGCTTGGCGTCTGGGCCCTCTGGAAACACCATATATTTT.

This clone was recorded once. This chain connects TRBV7-2 to TRBJ2-5, with TRBD2 matching over 8 bases. The trim removed 2 bases at V and 3 bases at J, leaving 2 bases unmatched. CDR1 SGHTA and CDR2 FQGNSA come from the germline V gene. The CDR3 is 14 amino acids. Here the CDR3 DNA reads TGTGCCAGCAGCTTACGGCGGGGGGAAGAGACCCAGTACTTC. This encodes CASSLRRGEETQYF.

The rearrangement joins TRBV30 to TRBJ2-3; 9 positions match TRBD2. Germline lookup yields CDR1 GTSNPN and CDR2 SVGIG (reference sequence). The CDR3 runs to 17 residues. The ends lost 2 bases at V and 0 bases at J; junction bases unmatched: 9. CDR3 DNA: TGTGCCTGGAGTTCTAGCGGGGATGCATATAGCACAGATACGCAGTATTTT. Its translation is CAWSSSGDAYSTDTQYF.

The chain carries TRBV5-4 and TRBJ2-1; 7 bases fit TRBD2. The germline gives CDR1 SGHNT, CDR2 YYREEE (reference sequence). V was pared by 0 bases and J by 3 bases, with 9 bases of the junction left unmatched. This CDR3 has 17 amino acids. CDR3 DNA sequence: TGTGCCAGCAGCTTGGGGGGGAAGCGGGGAGACTACAATGAGCAGTTCTTC. Translation: CASSLGGKRGDYNEQFF.

The rearrangement joins TRBV5-1 to TRBJ2-1, with D possibly TRBD1 on 6 matching bases. The CDR3 sequence is 16 residues long. Trimming shortened V by 3 bases and J by 1 base, and 14 bases separated the two germline ends. Germline V gene data show CDR1 as SGHRS and CDR2 as YFSETQ. The CDR3 sequence is CASSSNPGQSYNEQFF. CDR3 nucleotides: TGCGCCAGCAGCTCTAACCCCGGACAGTCCTACAATGAGCAGTTCTTC.

CDR3 loop: CSVEGTGGFYGYTF. In DNA, the CDR3 is TGCAGCGTTGAAGGGACAGGAGGGTTTTATGGCTACACCTTC. This sequence joins TRBV29-1 and TRBJ1-2; TRBD1 matches 7 bases. Germline V gene sequence: CDR1 SQVTM, CDR2 ANQGSEA. V lost 1 base, J lost 5 bases, and 7 bases stayed unmatched. This CDR3 comprises 14 residues.

The chain is built from TRBV29-1 and TRBJ2-7; 11 nucleotides agree with TRBD1. The CDR3 contains 14 residues. J lost 2 bases, V lost 6 bases, and 6 bases had no gene match. Germline values: CDR1 SQVTM, CDR2 ANQGSEA. The CDR3 loop is CSVDTGQGAYEQYF. CDR3 DNA sequence: TGCAGCGTGGACACGGGACAGGGGGCCTACGAGCAGTACTTC.